A selection of T cell receptor beta chains follows, all from one sample in a study of cytomegalovirus exposure and HLA in healthy donors. TCRdb's table, derived via immunoSEQ multiplex PCR, lists solely in-frame clones and lacks some. Here the sample spans 35,000 to 55,000 clones, 93% being singletons. The sample comprised PBMCs. Source of these receptors: a woman aged 18-29 years in good health and CMV-seronegative. Each CDR3 is given with its conserved first and last residue. D genes are given only for firm matches. Clone size, where shown, is once, few, many, or a class for clones that have expanded.

V: TRBV28; D: TRBD1; size: .; J: TRBJ2-7; DNA: TGTGCCAGCAGCTCCGGGACAGACTACGAGCAGTACTTC; CDR3: CASSSGTDYEQYF
V: TRBV7-9; D: .; size: .; J: TRBJ2-2; DNA: TGTGCCAGCAGCAATCCCCGGGACATCTCCACCGGGGAGCTGTTTTTT; CDR3: CASSNPRDISTGELFF
V: TRBV27; D: .; size: .; J: TRBJ2-1; DNA: TGTGCCAGCAGCCCACTCGGCGGCTACAATGAGCAGTTCTTC; CDR3: CASSPLGGYNEQFF
V: TRBV7-2; D: TRBD2; size: .; J: TRBJ2-1; DNA: TGTGCCAGCAGCTATGCTAGCGGGTCCTACAATGAGCAGTTCTTC; CDR3: CASSYASGSYNEQFF
V: TRBV4-1; D: TRBD1; size: .; J: TRBJ1-5; DNA: TGCGCCAGCAGCCAAGACGACAGGGCTCAGCCCCAGCATTTT; CDR3: CASSQDDRAQPQHF
V: TRBV5-1; D: .; size: few; J: TRBJ1-2; DNA: TGCGCCAGCAGCTTGGCCCTCAGGGAAGAAGGCGGCTACACCTTC; CDR3: CASSLALREEGGYTF
V: TRBV5-1; D: TRBD2; size: .; J: TRBJ2-5; DNA: TGCGCCAGCAGCTTGCTGACTAGCGGGGGCTCACAAGAGACCCAGTACTTC; CDR3: CASSLLTSGGSQETQYF
V: TRBV19; D: TRBD1; size: .; J: TRBJ2-7; DNA: TGTGCCAGTAGTTTCCCGGACAGGCGCGAGCAGTACTTC; CDR3: CASSFPDRREQYF
V: TRBV6-4; D: .; size: .; J: TRBJ2-3; DNA: TGTGCCAGCACCGAGAAGGGCGGGATGGGCACAGATACGCAGTATTTT; CDR3: CASTEKGGMGTDTQYF
V: TRBV27; D: TRBD1; size: .; J: TRBJ2-7; DNA: TGTGCCAGCAGTCTAGGGGGCGAAGCCTACGAGCAGTACTTC; CDR3: CASSLGGEAYEQYF
V: TRBV6-5; D: TRBD1; size: .; J: TRBJ1-2; DNA: TGTGCCAGCAGTAAAGGGACAGTGTACACCTTC; CDR3: CASSKGTVYTF
V: TRBV25-1; D: .; size: .; J: TRBJ1-5; DNA: TGTGCCAGCTCCTACAGGGTTAATCAGCCCCAGCATTTT; CDR3: CASSYRVNQPQHF
V: TRBV10-2; D: TRBD1; size: .; J: TRBJ1-3; DNA: TGCGCCAGCGGTGGACAGGGGGCGGCTGGAAACACCATATATTTT; CDR3: CASGGQGAAGNTIYF
V: TRBV4-1; D: .; size: .; J: TRBJ1-1; DNA: TGCGCCAGCAGCCAAGAACGGCAGGGGTTCTATGGGAACACTGAAGCTTTCTTT; CDR3: CASSQERQGFYGNTEAFF
V: TRBV15; D: TRBD2; size: .; J: TRBJ2-1; DNA: TGTGCCACCAGCAGAGATCGGGAGGGGAGTAATGAGCAGTTCTTC; CDR3: CATSRDREGSNEQFF
V: TRBV5-6; D: .; size: .; J: TRBJ1-5; DNA: TGTGCCAGCAGCTTGGTAGGGGGCAATCAGCCCCAGCATTTT; CDR3: CASSLVGGNQPQHF